The rows below give T cell receptor beta chains drawn from one sample of a study of long-term antiretroviral therapy in people with HIV. Profiling relied on immunoSEQ multiplex PCR, and the TCRdb table lists in-frame clones only, not all of them. Here the sample spans approximately 35,000 clones, around 97% being singletons. Sequencing was performed on unsorted PBMCs, taken 6.9 years after starting antiretroviral therapy. These receptors were collected from a man between 25 and 39 years old with HIV. Each CDR3 is given with its conserved first and last residue. D genes are given only for firm matches. Rows may omit the clone size; those that give it use once, few, many or a size class.

CASSLRTGRDEKLFF | TGTGCCAGCAGCCTCAGGACAGGGCGGGATGAAAAACTGTTTTTT | TRBD1 | - | TRBJ1-4 | TRBV9
CASSEIGPAETQYF | TGTGCCAGCAGTGAAATAGGACCGGCTGAGACCCAGTACTTC | - | - | TRBJ2-5 | TRBV6-1
CASSQGLAGGNNEQFF | TGCGCCAGCAGCCAAGGACTAGCGGGGGGGAACAATGAGCAGTTCTTC | TRBD2 | - | TRBJ2-1 | TRBV4-3
CATSRDLLATEAFF | TGTGCCACCAGCAGGGACCTCCTTGCTACTGAAGCTTTCTTT | - | - | TRBJ1-1 | TRBV15
CAISDRPNEKLFF | TGTGCCATCAGTGACCGCCCTAATGAAAAACTGTTTTTT | - | - | TRBJ1-4 | TRBV10-3
CASSQTSGGAIPRW | TGTGCCAGCAGCCAAACCTCAGGGGGAGCGATTCCCCGGTGG | TRBD1 | - | TRBJ1-2 | TRBV9
CARSSGALSGYTF | TGTGCCAGGTCCTCCGGGGCTTTGAGTGGCTACACCTTC | - | - | TRBJ1-2 | TRBV2
CASSLSAGGTRGNTEAFF | TGTGCCAGCAGCTTATCGGCAGGGGGCACGCGAGGGAACACTGAAGCTTTCTTT | TRBD1 | - | TRBJ1-1 | TRBV7-6
CASSMGQSSYEQYF | TGTGCCAGCAGCATGGGACAGAGTTCCTACGAGCAGTACTTC | TRBD1 | - | TRBJ2-7 | TRBV7-2
CASRWRANTGELFF | TGTGCCAGCAGATGGCGGGCGAACACCGGGGAGCTGTTTTTT | - | - | TRBJ2-2 | TRBV27
CASSVIAGPKNIQYF | TGTGCCAGCAGTGTAATAGCGGGACCCAAAAACATTCAGTACTTC | TRBD2 | - | TRBJ2-4 | TRBV2
CATSSVGRQPANYGYTF | TGTGCCACCAGCAGCGTGGGGCGGCAACCAGCTAACTATGGCTACACCTTC | - | - | TRBJ1-2 | TRBV15
CASSLSTGNTIYF | TGTGCTAGCAGCCTCTCAACTGGAAACACCATATATTTT | - | - | TRBJ1-3 | TRBV7-7
CASSLGGTGLAFF | TGTGCCAGCAGCTTAGGTGGTACAGGGTTAGCTTTCTTT | - | - | TRBJ1-1 | TRBV7-9
CASRRVQAGANVLTF | TGTGCCAGTAGGAGAGTTCAGGCCGGGGCCAACGTCCTGACTTTC | - | - | TRBJ2-6 | TRBV19
CASSDENGDGVENSPLHF | TGTGCCAGCAGTGACGAAAACGGTGACGGGGTGGAGAATTCACCCCTCCACTTT | - | - | TRBJ1-6 | TRBV6-1
CASRPQGSGTEAFF | TGTGCCAGTAGACCACAGGGGTCGGGCACTGAAGCTTTCTTT | TRBD1 | - | TRBJ1-1 | TRBV19
CASSLRSWGIGAFF | TGTGCCAGCAGCTTGAGGTCATGGGGGATAGGAGCTTTCTTT | - | - | TRBJ1-1 | TRBV13
CASTPGGGRGDEQFF | TGTGCCAGCACCCCCGGCGGGGGCCGGGGGGATGAGCAGTTCTTC | - | - | TRBJ2-1 | TRBV7-2
CASRPKVGNQPQHF | TGTGCCAGCAGACCCAAGGTGGGCAATCAGCCCCAGCATTTT | - | - | TRBJ1-5 | TRBV14
CATSSTYGYTF | TGTGCCACCAGCAGTACCTATGGCTACACCTTC | - | - | TRBJ1-2 | TRBV15
CASSLALGGTAPLHF | TGCGCCAGCAGCTTGGCATTGGGGGGGACGGCGCCCCTCCACTTT | - | - | TRBJ1-6 | TRBV5-1
CASSLEGGTEAFF | TGTGCCAGCAGCTTAGAAGGGGGCACTGAAGCTTTCTTT | - | once | TRBJ1-1 | TRBV11-3
CASSIGMGGGARRTDTQYF | TGTGCCAGTAGTATAGGGATGGGCGGGGGGGCCCGGCGTACAGATACGCAGTATTTT | TRBD2 | - | TRBJ2-3 | TRBV19
CASRGGGTSDHNEQFF | TGTGCCAGTAGGGGAGGGGGGACTAGCGACCACAATGAGCAGTTCTTC | TRBD2 | - | TRBJ2-1 | TRBV19
CASSSGGAENEQFF | TGTGCTAGCAGCTCCGGGGGGGCAGAGAATGAGCAGTTCTTC | TRBD2 | - | TRBJ2-1 | TRBV7-7
CASSLGAGAEQYF | TGTGCCAGCAGCTTGGGAGCAGGGGCCGAGCAGTACTTC | - | - | TRBJ2-7 | TRBV5-4
CASSPSQRGGNEQFF | TGTGCCAGCAGCCCCTCCCAGCGGGGGGGCAATGAGCAGTTCTTC | TRBD2 | - | TRBJ2-1 | TRBV11-2
CAISNSGTGNTEAFF | TGTGCCATCTCTAATTCCGGGACAGGGAACACTGAAGCTTTCTTT | TRBD1 | - | TRBJ1-1 | TRBV10-3
CASSVAGSGSYEQYF | TGTGCCAGCAGCGTAGCGGGTAGTGGGTCCTACGAGCAGTACTTC | - | - | TRBJ2-7 | TRBV9
CASSPGELAATDTQYF | TGCGCCAGCAGCCCAGGGGAGTTAGCGGCCACAGATACGCAGTATTTT | - | - | TRBJ2-3 | TRBV4-3
CASSSLQGLPETQYF | TGTGCCAGCAGTTCCTTACAGGGGTTGCCGGAGACCCAGTACTTC | TRBD1 | - | TRBJ2-5 | TRBV6-6
CASSLAVEGETQYF | TGTGCCAGCAGCTTGGCGGTAGAGGGCGAGACCCAGTACTTC | - | - | TRBJ2-5 | TRBV11-2
CASTGRDREDPGELFF | TGTGCCAGCACTGGCCGGGACAGAGAAGATCCCGGGGAGCTGTTTTTT | TRBD1 | - | TRBJ2-2 | TRBV6-4